Listed here are 22 T cell receptor beta chains from one sample, sequenced in a study of T cell changes during pregnancy in multiple sclerosis. Sequenced by immunoSEQ multiplex PCR; TCRdb stores in-frame clones only, minus some. The sample comprises fewer than 70,000 clones, 90% to 95% of which are singletons, and approximately 3.5% rests with the top ten. The specimen was CD8+ T cells from peripheral blood mononuclear cells, collected in the third trimester of pregnancy. The source is a female donor with multiple sclerosis, enrolled in a pregnancy study.

The V gene is TRBV7-2, the J gene TRBJ2-4, with a weak D call TRBD1 (5 bases). The V and J ends lost 5 bases and 0 bases respectively, with 14 bases between them. Germline CDR1 is SGHTA and CDR2 is FQGNSA. CDR3 size: 16 residues. Here the CDR3 reads CASSPLDSLAKNIQYF. The CDR3 DNA follows: TGTGCCAGCAGCCCTCTAGACAGTCTAGCCAAAAACATTCAGTACTTC.

This clone was seen once. The chain recombines TRBV7-3 with TRBJ2-5, with D perhaps TRBD2 (6 bases). The CDR3 has 15 residues. The V end was cut by 3 bases, the J end by 2 bases, with 13 bases between. Germline V CDR1 and CDR2: SGHTA, FQGTGA. CDR3 loop: CASSLGGLPQETQYF. CDR3 nucleotide sequence: TGTGCCAGCAGCTTGGGAGGACTACCTCAAGAGACCCAGTACTTC.

The chain recombines TRBV19 with TRBJ2-7; D possibly corresponds to TRBD2 (6 bases). V was pared by 9 bases and J by 3 bases, with 21 bases between. This CDR3 is 15 amino acids long. Germline-derived CDR1 and CDR2 are LNHDA and SQIVND (reference sequence). The DNA for the CDR3 is TGTGCCAGCAGAAGCAAGGGACTGAAGCTCTACGAGCAGTACTTC. It specifies CASRSKGLKLYEQYF.

The chain recombines TRBV6-5 with TRBJ2-1, with 8 bases aligning to TRBD1. Germline-derived CDR1 and CDR2 are MNHEY and SVGAGI. The V gene end was trimmed by 10 bases and the J gene end by 5 bases; junction bases not matched to a gene: 10. The CDR3 is 14 residues long. The CDR3, as DNA: TGTGCCACCCGGATCGGACAGGGTAACAATGAGCAGTTCTTC. Amino acid sequence: CATRIGQGNNEQFF.

The V gene is TRBV19, the J gene TRBJ1-5, with TRBD1 matching over 8 bases. Per germline, CDR1 LNHDA and CDR2 SQIVND (reference sequence). With V trimmed by 2 bases and J by 3 bases, 9 bases remained unmatched. The CDR3 is 17 residues long. CDR3 residues: CASSIIRQGKDNQPQHF. CDR3 bases: TGTGCCAGTAGTATAATCCGACAGGGGAAGGACAATCAGCCCCAGCATTTT.

V is TRBV27 and J is TRBJ2-1; possibly TRBD2 for D (5 bases). Trimming removed 2 bases at V and 7 bases at J, with 6 bases between. The V gene's germline CDR1 is MNHEY and CDR2 SMNVEV (reference sequence). The CDR3 sequence is 12 residues long. The CDR3 loop reads CASSLEGNEQFF. The CDR3 region has the DNA TGTGCCAGCAGTTTAGAGGGAAATGAGCAGTTCTTC.

J is TRBJ2-1 and V is TRBV7-7, with TRBD2 matching over 7 bases. Trimming removed 5 bases from V and 7 bases from J; junction bases left unmatched: 14. Germline-derived CDR1 and CDR2 are SSHAT and FNYEAQ (reference sequence). The CDR3 totals 16 residues. CDR3 DNA sequence: TGTGCCAGCAGCGCATTACCAGGGAGGGGTTTGAATGAGCAGTTCTTC. Its translation: CASSALPGRGLNEQFF.

The rearrangement joins TRBV7-9 to TRBJ2-3; TRBD1 might be the D (5 bases). In germline, CDR1 is SEHNR, CDR2 FQNEAQ (reference sequence). The CDR3 runs to 14 residues. V was pared by 1 base and J by 5 bases, with 10 bases between. The CDR3 DNA sequence: TGTGCCAGCAGCTTAGTCTTTCAGGGAGATACGCAGTATTTT. It specifies CASSLVFQGDTQYF.

The chain recombines TRBV4-3 with TRBJ2-3; D is uncertain. Trimming pared 0 bases from V and 0 bases from J, leaving 13 bases between. Germline V gene lookup returns CDR1 LGHNA and CDR2 YSLEER. The CDR3 is made up of 17 amino acids. The CDR3: CASSQDTADTSTDTQYF. The CDR3 coding sequence is TGCGCCAGCAGCCAAGATACGGCTGACACTAGCACAGATACGCAGTATTTT.

The V gene is TRBV5-4, the J gene TRBJ2-7, with 8 nucleotides matching TRBD1. Losses at the gene ends were 4 bases for V and 3 bases for J; bases not matched to a gene: 9. In germline, CDR1 is SGHNT, CDR2 YYREEE (reference sequence). This CDR3 is built from 15 residues. This CDR3 is CASSENYRGIYEQYF. CDR3 nucleotide sequence: TGTGCCAGCAGCGAGAATTACAGGGGGATCTACGAGCAGTACTTC.

The chain couples TRBV5-1 to TRBJ2-1; D remains unclear. Germline CDR1 and CDR2: SGHRS and YFSETQ. Trimming pared 4 bases from V and 9 bases from J, leaving 8 bases between. The CDR3 contains 11 residues. CDR3: CASSLGLEQFF. CDR3 DNA: TGCGCCAGCAGCCTTGGCCTTGAGCAGTTCTTC. The complete variable domain, with remaining parts taken from reference TRBV5-1 and TRBJ2-1, reads KAGVTQTPRYLIKTRGQQVTLSCSPISGHRSVSWYQQTPGQGLQFLFEYFSETQRNKGNFPGRFSGRQFSNSRSEMNVSTLELGDSALYLCASSLGLEQFFGPGTRLTVL.

The CDR3: CASSSQTSGSGEQFF. CDR3 nucleotide sequence: TGCGCCAGCAGCTCTCAGACTAGCGGGAGTGGTGAGCAGTTCTTC. The chain uses TRBV5-1 and TRBJ2-1; 12 bases agree with TRBD2. CDR1 and CDR2 from the germline V gene are SGHRS and YFSETQ. The CDR3 extends over 15 amino acids. The trim removed 3 bases at V and 9 bases at J, leaving 7 bases unmatched.

This chain links TRBV2 with TRBJ2-7; D unclear. CDR3 length: 13 amino acids. V was shortened by 3 bases and J by 2 bases, with 8 bases between the two germline ends. Per germline, CDR1 SNHLY and CDR2 FYNNEI. Written as DNA, the CDR3 is TGTGCCAGCAGTGAGTATAGTACCTACGAGCAGTACTTC. Encoded protein: CASSEYSTYEQYF.

The chain recombines TRBV6-1 with TRBJ2-7; TRBD1 might be the D (5 bases). V lost 1 base, J lost 3 bases, and 7 bases lay in between. The V gene's germline CDR1 is MNHNS and CDR2 SASEGT. The CDR3 runs 13 residues. The CDR3: CASSEDQGYEQYF. CDR3 DNA: TGTGCCAGCAGTGAAGACCAGGGCTACGAGCAGTACTTC.

This clone has a single count. The rearrangement links TRBV19 to TRBJ2-7; no clear D. V lost 3 bases to trimming and J lost 2 bases, with 11 bases between them. The CDR3 sequence is 14 residues long. Per germline, CDR1 LNHDA and CDR2 SQIVND (reference sequence). Here the CDR3 DNA reads TGTGCCAGTAGTATCGGTCACTCTACCTACGAGCAGTACTTC. This sequence encodes CASSIGHSTYEQYF.

This sequence joins TRBV11-2 and TRBJ2-7; 13 positions match TRBD2. The CDR3 has 16 residues. Trimming removed 6 bases from V and 4 bases from J; junction bases left unmatched: 9. The germline V gene encodes CDR1 SGHAT and CDR2 FQNNGV. The CDR3 DNA sequence: TGTGCCAGCAGTTCACCCCCGGGACTAGCGGGGTACGAGCAGTACTTC. Translated, it gives CASSSPPGLAGYEQYF.

The chain carries TRBV9 and TRBJ2-2, with TRBD1 matching over 10 bases. Looked up from germline, CDR1 is SGDLS and CDR2 is YYNGEE. The J segment lost 5 bases and the V segment lost 3 bases, leaving 4 bases of the junction unmatched. There are 15 residues in the CDR3. CDR3 DNA sequence: TGTGCCAGCAGCGCACCGGGACAGGGGACCGGGGAGCTGTTTTTT. It yields the protein CASSAPGQGTGELFF.

The chain combines TRBV5-4 with TRBJ2-7, with D possibly being TRBD1 (7 bases). Between the trimmed V and J ends, which lost 4 bases and 0 bases, there was a span of 20 bases. Per the germline V gene, CDR1 is SGHNT and CDR2 is YYREEE (reference sequence). The CDR3 consists of 17 residues. CDR3 DNA sequence: TGTGCCAGCAGCCAGTGGAGGGGGCCCATAAGCTCCTACGAGCAGTACTTC. This gives the protein CASSQWRGPISSYEQYF.

J is TRBJ1-3 and V is TRBV28; no clear D. CDR3 length: 14 amino acids. CDR1 is MDHEN, CDR2 SYDVKM, per germline. The germline V and J ends were trimmed by 10 bases and 1 base, with 14 bases remaining between them. The CDR3 DNA reads TGTGCCACCAAGATATCGGGATCTGGAAACACCATATATTTT. Its protein product is CATKISGSGNTIYF.

The J gene is TRBJ2-7, the V gene TRBV28, with D uncertain. Germline V gives CDR1 MDHEN, CDR2 SYDVKM. V lost 3 bases and J lost 0, with 12 bases in between. This CDR3 spans 15 amino acids. The DNA for the CDR3 is TGTGCCAGCAGTTTGTCGCACAGAAGCTCCTACGAGCAGTACTTC. It translates to CASSLSHRSSYEQYF.

This chain joins TRBV7-9 and TRBJ1-5; 8 bases map to TRBD1. CDR1 and CDR2 (germline): SEHNR, FQNEAQ (reference sequence). Trimming cost V 4 bases and J 2 bases; bases outside gene matches: 4. The CDR3 has 15 residues. The CDR3 loop is CASSSQGAGNQPQHF. In DNA, the CDR3 is TGTGCCAGCAGCTCTCAGGGGGCTGGCAATCAGCCCCAGCATTTT.

The rearrangement links TRBV7-9 to TRBJ2-7; D remains unclear. V lost 5 bases, J lost 3 bases, and 8 bases lay in between. The CDR3 length is 12 residues. CDR1 is SEHNR and CDR2 is FQNEAQ in the germline V gene (reference sequence). The DNA of the CDR3 is TGTGCCAGCAGCGCTCTGAGCTACGAGCAGTACTTC. It specifies CASSALSYEQYF.